The next 12 T cell receptor beta chains were all read from a single sample in a study of T-cell reconstitution after alpha-beta-depleted transplantation in children. Unique molecular identifiers were incorporated when the TCRbeta library was constructed. MiXCR was run by TCRdb on the PCR reads, yielding one entry per CDR3 protein. This repertoire shows around 700,000 distinct CDR3 sequences, less than 15% found once; its top ten account for 0.79%. The sequencing used PBMCs, collected before TCRalphabeta/CD19-depleted stem cell transplant. All receptors come from a girl aged 2 to 9 with congenital amegakaryocytic thrombocytopenia, due to receive a stem cell transplant.

This clonotype was counted at least ten times. The chain is built from TRBV5-5 and TRBJ1-1; D ambiguous. Trimming removed 2 bases from V and 4 bases from J, with 15 bases in between. The CDR3 is made up of 15 amino acids. CDR1 is SGHKS, CDR2 YYEKEE, per germline (reference sequence). The CDR3 is CASSLVPVKGTEAFF. The CDR3 region has the DNA TGTGCCAGCAGCTTAGTTCCTGTGAAGGGCACTGAAGCTTTCTTT.

The sample holds a few counts of this clonotype. CDR3 bases: TGTGCCGGCGGGGGGAATGAGCAGTTCTTC. It encodes CAGGGNEQFF. The V call is TRBV7-9, the J call TRBJ2-1; TRBD2 matches at 8 bases. Germline V gene data show CDR1 as SEHNR and CDR2 as FQNEAQ (reference sequence). V lost 11 bases, J lost 7 bases, and 1 base stayed unmatched. CDR3 length: 10 residues.

This clonotype was recorded at least ten times. This chain connects TRBV12-3 or TRBV12-4 to TRBJ2-3; TRBD2 agrees at 7 bases. The V and J ends lost 6 bases and 5 bases, in that order; junction bases with no gene match: 17. CDR3 length equals 17 residues. DNA for the CDR3: TGTGCCAGCAGCCTAGCTGGGGGGGGGATCCGAGGAGATACGCAGTATTTT. Protein: CASSLAGGGIRGDTQYF.

The rearrangement uses TRBV14 and TRBJ2-1; 9 bases are a match to TRBD2. Germline trimming cut 3 bases from V and 0 bases from J; bases unmatched to any gene: 3. The CDR3 loop spans 16 amino acids. Germline CDR1 and CDR2: SGHDN and FVKESK. This CDR3 reads CASSQGSGSSYNEQFF. The CDR3 DNA reads TGTGCCAGCAGCCAGGGTAGCGGGAGCTCCTACAATGAGCAGTTCTTC.

As concerns this clonotype: A much larger clone differs from this one at a single base, so this may be a read error. The CDR3 loop is CSVGIAGGYEQFF. Here the CDR3 DNA reads TGCAGCGTTGGAATAGCGGGAGGGTATGAGCAGTTCTTC. The chain recombines TRBV29-1 with TRBJ2-1; TRBD2 matches at 11 bases. CDR3 length equals 13 residues. Germline-derived CDR1 and CDR2 are SQVTM and ANQGSEA. V lost 4 bases and J lost 8; bases outside the gene matches: 4.

The table lists this clonotype with a few counts. The rearrangement joins TRBV2 to TRBJ2-3; 13 bases match TRBD2. Germline V gene sequence: CDR1 SNHLY, CDR2 FYNNEI. Trimming took 4 bases from V and 1 from J; bases not matched to a gene: 2. There are 16 residues in the CDR3. CDR3 nucleotide sequence: TGTGCCAGCAGTGGACTAGCGGGAGGTGGCACAGATACGCAGTATTTT. This sequence encodes CASSGLAGGGTDTQYF.

The chain joins TRBV3-1 to TRBJ2-5, with D possibly TRBD2 on 5 matching bases. The germline CDR1 and CDR2 sequences are LGHDT and YNNKEL (reference sequence). Trimming took 2 bases from V and 5 from J, leaving 21 bases between them. This CDR3 is built from 17 residues. CDR3 nucleotide sequence: TGTGCCAGCAGCCAACTCTACCGACTAAGGCCGAGGGAGACCCAGTACTTC. Translating gives CASSQLYRLRPRETQYF.

The V gene is TRBV6-5, the J gene TRBJ2-5; 12 nucleotides line up with TRBD2. CDR1 is MNHEY, CDR2 SVGAGI, per germline. The length of the CDR3 is 15 residues. The junction had 4 bases not matched to a gene; V was cut back by 4 bases and J by 4 bases. In nucleotides, the CDR3 is TGTGCCAGCAGTTCCCTGGGACTAGCGGGAGAGACCCAGTACTTC. This translates into CASSSLGLAGETQYF.

This clonotype was seen a handful of times. The chain couples TRBV20-1 to TRBJ1-5; D gene unclear. The V and J ends lost 5 bases and 0 bases respectively, with 5 bases between them. Germline V gene sequence: CDR1 DFQATT, CDR2 SNEGSKA (reference sequence). The CDR3 is 12 amino acids. CDR3 sequence (DNA): TGCAGTGCTGGGGTTAGCAATCAGCCCCAGCATTTT. Translating it yields CSAGVSNQPQHF.

V usage is TRBV20-1 and J usage is TRBJ2-1, with 14 positions matching TRBD2. Per the germline V gene, CDR1 is DFQATT and CDR2 is SNEGSKA (reference sequence). This CDR3 region has 14 residues. The J segment lost 7 bases and the V segment lost 6 bases, leaving 5 bases of the junction unmatched. CDR3 sequence reads: CSAMTSGRGNEQFF. In DNA, the CDR3 is TGCAGTGCCATGACTAGCGGGAGGGGGAATGAGCAGTTCTTC.

This clonotype appeared many times. The rearrangement links TRBV6-5 to TRBJ1-2, with D possibly being TRBD1 (6 bases). V was clipped by 3 bases and J by 3 bases, with 11 bases between them. Per the germline V gene, CDR1 is MNHEY and CDR2 is SVGAGI. This CDR3 has 14 residues. CDR3 sequence: CASSYTGQYYGYTF. CDR3 nucleotide sequence: TGTGCCAGCAGTTATACAGGGCAGTACTATGGCTACACCTTC.

This clonotype has more than one count but fewer than ten. V usage is TRBV27 and J usage is TRBJ2-7, with D perhaps TRBD1 (5 bases). The CDR3 has 16 amino acids. Germline assignment: CDR1 MNHEY and CDR2 SMNVEV (reference sequence). V was shortened by 5 bases and J by 1 base, with 18 bases between the two germline ends. CDR3 sequence (DNA): TGTGCCAGCAGTCTAAAATCGGCAGGGATGTCCTACGAGCAGTACTTC. It translates to CASSLKSAGMSYEQYF.